One sample yielded the 20 T cell receptor beta chains listed below, sequenced in a study of OX40 agonist ivuxolimab in advanced cancers. The receptor library was made with the immunoSEQ multiplex PCR assay. What TCRdb holds here is the immuneACCESS table cut down to in-frame rearrangements. Part of the clones is not present; checked against another copy, under half of the missing clones reflect an unresolved V gene, and the others are unexplained. The sample profile shows about 73,000 clones; approximately 90% of them were found once. The ten most abundant clones make up about 0.53% of the sample. The sample was CD4+ or CD8+ T cells sorted from blood, taken in a trial of the OX40 agonist ivuxolimab. These receptors all stem from an adult with an advanced solid tumor such as melanoma, head and neck, liver or kidney cancer.

This clone was counted once. This chain uses TRBV19 with TRBJ1-5; D not resolved. With 6 bases removed from V and 4 bases from J, the gap between germline ends came to 7 bases. This CDR3 spans 12 amino acids. Germline CDR1 LNHDA, CDR2 SQIVND (reference sequence). The CDR3 reads CASRQPNQPQHF. CDR3 nucleotide sequence: TGTGCCAGTAGACAGCCGAATCAGCCCCAGCATTTT.

J is TRBJ1-4 and V is TRBV30, with 8 bases identical to TRBD1. The CDR3 spans 14 residues. J lost 7 bases, V lost 1 base, and 5 bases had no gene match. Germline lookup yields CDR1 GTSNPN and CDR2 SVGIG (reference sequence). The chain's CDR3 is CAWSGRDRREKLFF. The CDR3 nucleotides are TGTGCCTGGAGTGGAAGGGACAGGCGTGAAAAACTGTTTTTT.

The chain uses TRBV10-3 and TRBJ1-5; possible D gene TRBD1, 5 bases. The CDR3 loop spans 14 amino acids. V dropped 4 bases and J dropped 2 bases, with 9 bases sitting between them. Germline-derived CDR1 and CDR2 are ENHRY and SYGVKD. The CDR3, as DNA: TGTGCCATCAGTGGAGGAGGGGGCAATCAGCCCCAGCATTTT. Translating it yields CAISGGGGNQPQHF.

In its sample, this clone was seen a few times. The genes are TRBV21-1 and TRBJ2-7; the D call of TRBD2 is as the table states it, not checked on the DNA. TRBV21-1 is a documented pseudogene. This CDR3 is built from 15 residues. CDR3 region: CASSKGGTRLYEQYF. In DNA, the CDR3 is TGTGCCAGCAGCAAAGGCGGGACTAGACTCTACGAGCAGTACTTC.

The V gene is TRBV5-4, the J gene TRBJ2-2; 15 bases are shared with TRBD2. CDR1 and CDR2 (germline): SGHNT, YYREEE (reference sequence). Trimming removed 3 bases from V and 7 bases from J; junction bases left unmatched: 4. This CDR3 region has 16 residues. The CDR3 sequence is CASSSGLAGGDGELFF. The CDR3 DNA follows: TGTGCCAGCAGCTCTGGACTAGCGGGAGGGGACGGGGAGCTGTTTTTT. Variable domain in full (rest from reference TRBV5-4 and TRBJ2-2): ETGVTQSPTHLIKTRGQQVTLRCSSQSGHNTVSWYQQALGQGPQFIFQYYREEENGRGNFPPRFSGLQFPNYSSELNVNALELDDSALYLCASSSGLAGGDGELFFGEGSRLTVL.

The chain employs TRBV6-1 and TRBJ2-3; 14 nucleotides match TRBD2. Per germline, CDR1 MNHNS and CDR2 SASEGT. Trimming took 4 bases from V and 2 from J; bases not matched to a gene: 5. This CDR3 is built from 17 residues. CDR3 in amino acids: CASSGLAGGTPTDTQYF. In DNA form, the CDR3 reads TGTGCCAGCAGTGGACTAGCGGGAGGGACCCCCACAGATACGCAGTATTTT.

V gene TRBV30 combines with J gene TRBJ2-1; D call uncertain. The V end was cut by 4 bases, the J end by 9 bases, with 10 bases between. The CDR3 spans 11 residues. In germline, CDR1 is GTSNPN, CDR2 SVGIG (reference sequence). The CDR3 sequence: CAWTLLAEQFF. CDR3 in DNA: TGTGCCTGGACCCTTTTGGCTGAGCAGTTCTTC.

J is TRBJ2-1 and V is TRBV11-2; D unclear. This CDR3 is 13 amino acids long. From germline, CDR1 is SGHAT and CDR2 FQNNGV. V was pared by 2 bases and J by 5 bases, with 7 bases between. The CDR3 coding sequence is TGTGCCAGCAGCTTACCAGTTGACAATGAGCAGTTCTTC. Translation gives CASSLPVDNEQFF.

The chain employs TRBV5-1 and TRBJ2-1; D is undetermined. The CDR3 covers 14 residues. The V gene's germline CDR1 is SGHRS and CDR2 YFSETQ. Trimming took 0 bases from V and 0 from J, leaving 4 bases between them. The CDR3 spells CASSLVSSYNEQFF. The CDR3 DNA reads TGCGCCAGCAGCTTGGTTAGCTCCTACAATGAGCAGTTCTTC.

The chain is built from TRBV19 and TRBJ2-2, with TRBD2 matching 13 bases. This CDR3 spans 17 amino acids. With V trimmed by 7 bases and J by 5 bases, 10 bases remained unmatched. Germline V lookup: CDR1 LNHDA, CDR2 SQIVND (reference sequence). The CDR3 DNA reads as TGTGCCAGTACCCCGGGACTAGCGGGAAGGGGAACCGGGGAGCTGTTTTTT. Amino acid sequence: CASTPGLAGRGTGELFF.

The chain employs TRBV6-5 and TRBJ2-7; 14 nucleotides align to TRBD2. The CDR3 loop spans 15 amino acids. V dropped 6 bases and J dropped 5; count of bases not matched to a gene: 6. CDR1 and CDR2 from the germline V gene are MNHEY and SVGAGI. The CDR3 DNA reads as TGTGCCAGCAGGAACGGACTAGCGGGAGGTCACGAGCAGTACTTC. Amino acids: CASRNGLAGGHEQYF.

The chain uses TRBV9 and TRBJ2-3; no clear D. Germline CDR1 reads SGDLS; CDR2 reads YYNGEE. Between the trimmed V and J ends, which lost 4 bases and 6 bases, there was a span of 15 bases. The CDR3 is made up of 14 amino acids. Here the CDR3 DNA reads TGTGCCAGCAGCCCCCAGGACGCCAAGGATACGCAGTATTTT. It specifies CASSPQDAKDTQYF. The variable domain in full, completed from reference TRBV9 and TRBJ2-3, reads DSGVTQTPKHLITATGQRVTLRCSPRSGDLSVYWYQQSLDQGLQFLIQYYNGEERAKGNILERFSAQQFPDLHSELNLSSLELGDSALYFCASSPQDAKDTQYFGPGTRLTVL.

This rearrangement joins TRBV4-1 to TRBJ2-5; 11 bases match TRBD1. V lost 3 bases to trimming and J lost 4 bases; unmatched junction nucleotides: 7. CDR3 length equals 16 residues. CDR1 and CDR2 (germline): MGHRA, YSYEKL. CDR3 sequence: CASSQPDRGLRETQYF. As DNA, the CDR3 is TGCGCCAGCAGCCAGCCGGACAGGGGGCTTAGAGAGACCCAGTACTTC.

V gene TRBV19 combines with J gene TRBJ2-1; possible D gene TRBD2, 6 bases. The V and J ends lost 4 bases and 5 bases respectively, with 12 bases between them. The length of the CDR3 is 14 residues. Germline V lookup: CDR1 LNHDA, CDR2 SQIVND (reference sequence). The CDR3 loop reads CASSRLVADNEQFF. The CDR3 DNA is TGTGCCAGTAGTAGGTTGGTAGCGGACAATGAGCAGTTCTTC.

This clone was seen just once. This rearrangement joins TRBV19 to TRBJ2-2; 10 bases map to TRBD1. V trimming: 7 bases; J trimming: 4 bases; junction bases outside the gene matches: 6. CDR3 length: 15 amino acids. CDR1 is LNHDA and CDR2 is SQIVND in the germline V gene (reference sequence). The chain's CDR3 is CASKVGQGPTGELFF. The CDR3 DNA follows: TGTGCCAGTAAAGTGGGACAGGGGCCCACCGGGGAGCTGTTTTTT.

The chain is built from TRBV10-3 and TRBJ1-1, with D uncertain. This CDR3 comprises 12 residues. V lost 4 bases to trimming and J lost 5 bases, with 8 bases between them. Germline V gene data show CDR1 as ENHRY and CDR2 as SYGVKD. The CDR3 loop reads CAISGGRTEAFF. The CDR3 DNA follows: TGTGCCATCAGTGGGGGAAGGACTGAAGCTTTCTTT.

This clone has only a few counts. This sequence joins TRBV15 and TRBJ1-5, with 7 bases identical to TRBD1. J lost 5 bases, V lost 2 bases, and 12 bases had no gene match. The CDR3 spans 17 residues. Germline lookup yields CDR1 LNHNV and CDR2 YYDKDF (reference sequence). CDR3 sequence: CATSRHLLGTDYQPQHF. CDR3 DNA sequence: TGTGCCACCAGCAGACACCTGCTCGGGACAGACTATCAGCCCCAGCATTTT.

The genes are TRBV11-2 and TRBJ1-3, with a possible D match to TRBD1 (6 bases). Germline V CDR1 and CDR2: SGHAT, FQNNGV. Trimming removed 2 bases from V and 0 bases from J, with 17 bases in between. This CDR3 is built from 18 residues. The CDR3 here is CASSLKRDTIHSGNTIYF. Here the CDR3 DNA reads TGTGCCAGCAGCTTAAAGAGGGACACAATTCACTCTGGAAACACCATATATTTT.

The V gene is TRBV7-9, the J gene TRBJ1-4, with 7 bases lining up with TRBD1. In germline, CDR1 is SEHNR, CDR2 FQNEAQ (reference sequence). After removal of 4 bases from V and 8 bases from J, the junction contained 1 base not matched to a gene. The CDR3 runs to 12 residues. The DNA for the CDR3 is TGTGCCAGCAGCTCGACAGGGGAAAAACTGTTTTTT. Residues: CASSSTGEKLFF.

V gene TRBV6-7 combines with J gene TRBJ2-3; TRBD2 matches at 8 bases. TRBV6-7 is assigned to the ORF class and has an uncertain function. This CDR3 region has 19 residues. The trim removed 2 bases at V and 7 bases at J, leaving 20 bases unmatched. The CDR3 loop reads CASSYGNRTSRKTLYTQYF. CDR3 DNA sequence: TGTGCCAGCAGTTACGGGAACCGGACTAGCCGAAAAACTTTGTATACGCAGTATTTT.